The present entry profiles one TCR beta chain with its context. What it binds is not known. This specimen comes from a study of shared clonotypes between healthy human individuals. Samples underwent the assay at deep level. Data came from immunoSEQ multiplex PCR; TCRdb stores just in-frame clones and leaves some out. This sample has a few hundred thousand clones, with approximately 97% found just once. Germline V gives CDR1 KGHSH, CDR2 LQKENI. The CDR3 totals 15 residues. V shed 3 bases and J shed 4 bases, with 13 bases lying between them. Study-wide results and caveats: The naive CD4 repertoires of several donors were compared, and around 5% of clonotypes were shared.

The V and J genes are TRBV18 and TRBJ1-3; D might be TRBD1 (5 bases). Sequenced: naive CD4+ T cells sorted from blood. Subset noted: CD45RA+ positively selected. This receptor was identified in a woman aged 30 to 39 in good health. Here the CDR3 DNA reads TGTGCCAGCTCACCTGCAGGGTCATCCGGAAACACCATATATTTT. Amino acid sequence: CASSPAGSSGNTIYF.